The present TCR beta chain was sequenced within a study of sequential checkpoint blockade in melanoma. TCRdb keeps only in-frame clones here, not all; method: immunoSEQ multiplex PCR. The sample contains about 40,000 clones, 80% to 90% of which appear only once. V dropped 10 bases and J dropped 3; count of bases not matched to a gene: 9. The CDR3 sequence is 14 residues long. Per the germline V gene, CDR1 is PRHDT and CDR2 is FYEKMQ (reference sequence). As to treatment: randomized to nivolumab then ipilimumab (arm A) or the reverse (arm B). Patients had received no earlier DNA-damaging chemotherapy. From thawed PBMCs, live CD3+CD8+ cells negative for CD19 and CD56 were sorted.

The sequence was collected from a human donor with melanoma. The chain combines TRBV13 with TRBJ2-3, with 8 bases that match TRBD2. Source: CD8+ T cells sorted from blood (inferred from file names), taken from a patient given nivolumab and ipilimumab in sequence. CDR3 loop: CATGGEGRTDTQYF. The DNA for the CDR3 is TGTGCCACCGGGGGGGAGGGCCGGACAGATACGCAGTATTTT.